Detailed here is one T cell receptor beta chain. The sample originates from a study of blood T cell repertoires in COVID-19. At the level of the study: The United States, Italy and Spain supplied acute and convalescent COVID-19 samples. Sources were T cells, B-cell-depleted T cells, or PBMCs; the material itself was cDNA or gDNA.

This table comes from immunoSEQ multiplex PCR, and its TCRdb copy is limited to in-frame clones, with some not included. Found here are around 260,000 clones, 86% of them singletons; the top ten hold about 3.5%. The length of the CDR3 is 16 residues. Trimming took 3 bases from V and 2 from J, leaving 13 bases between them. CDR1 is LNHDA, CDR2 SQIVND, per germline (reference sequence). V is TRBV19 and J is TRBJ2-2; TRBD2 might be the D (6 bases). Material for sequencing was peripheral blood. The TCR was taken from a man aged 18 to 29 with active or convalescent COVID-19. The DNA of the CDR3 is TGTGCCAGTAGTATGTCATGGGACTCTAACACCGGGGAGCTGTTTTTT. This encodes CASSMSWDSNTGELFF.